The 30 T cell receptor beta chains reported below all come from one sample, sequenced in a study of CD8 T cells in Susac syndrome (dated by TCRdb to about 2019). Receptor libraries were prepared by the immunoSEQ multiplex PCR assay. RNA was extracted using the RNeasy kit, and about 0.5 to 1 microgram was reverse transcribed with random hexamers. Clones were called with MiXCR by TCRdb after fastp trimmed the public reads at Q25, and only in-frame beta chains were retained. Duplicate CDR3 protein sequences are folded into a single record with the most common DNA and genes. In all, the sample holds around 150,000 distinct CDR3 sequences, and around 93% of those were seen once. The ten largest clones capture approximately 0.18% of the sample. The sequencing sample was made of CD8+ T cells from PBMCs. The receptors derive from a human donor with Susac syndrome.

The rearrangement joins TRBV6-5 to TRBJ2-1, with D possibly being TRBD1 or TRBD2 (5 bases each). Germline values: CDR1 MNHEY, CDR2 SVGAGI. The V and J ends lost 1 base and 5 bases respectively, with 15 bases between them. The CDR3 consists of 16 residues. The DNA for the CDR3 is TGTGCCAGCAGTTACTTAACCGGGGCTAAGAACAATGAGCAGTTCTTC. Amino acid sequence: CASSYLTGAKNNEQFF.

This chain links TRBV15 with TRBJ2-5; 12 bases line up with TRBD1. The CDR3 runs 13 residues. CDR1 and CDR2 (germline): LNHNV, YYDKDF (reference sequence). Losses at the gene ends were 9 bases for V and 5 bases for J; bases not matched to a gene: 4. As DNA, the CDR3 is TGTGCCACAAGGGACAGGGGGCAGGAGACCCAGTACTTC. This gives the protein CATRDRGQETQYF.

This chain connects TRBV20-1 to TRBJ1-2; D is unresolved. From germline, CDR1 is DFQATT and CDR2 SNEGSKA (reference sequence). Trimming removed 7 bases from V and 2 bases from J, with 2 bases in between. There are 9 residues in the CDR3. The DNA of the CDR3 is TGCAGTGTAAACTATGGCTACACCTTC. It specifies CSVNYGYTF.

The CDR3 region has the DNA TGTGCCAGCAGACCGGACGGAGTCGAGCCCCAGCATTTT. Translated, it gives CASRPDGVEPQHF. V is TRBV7-9 and J is TRBJ1-5; no clear D gene. Trimming removed 6 bases from V and 8 bases from J, with 14 bases in between. Germline lookup yields CDR1 SEHNR and CDR2 FQNEAQ (reference sequence). This CDR3 has 13 residues.

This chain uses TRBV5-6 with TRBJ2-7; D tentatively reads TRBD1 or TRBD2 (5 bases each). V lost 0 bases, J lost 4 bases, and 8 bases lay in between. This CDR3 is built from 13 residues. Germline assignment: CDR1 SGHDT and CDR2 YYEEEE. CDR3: CASSLGDHYEQYF. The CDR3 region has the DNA TGTGCCAGCAGCTTGGGGGACCATTACGAGCAGTACTTC.

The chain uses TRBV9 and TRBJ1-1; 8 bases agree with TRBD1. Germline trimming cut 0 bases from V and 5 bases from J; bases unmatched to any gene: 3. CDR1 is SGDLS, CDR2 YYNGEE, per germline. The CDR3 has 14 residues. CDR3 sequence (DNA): TGTGCCAGCAGCGTAGCAGGGGGCGGAACTGAAGCTTTCTTT. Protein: CASSVAGGGTEAFF.

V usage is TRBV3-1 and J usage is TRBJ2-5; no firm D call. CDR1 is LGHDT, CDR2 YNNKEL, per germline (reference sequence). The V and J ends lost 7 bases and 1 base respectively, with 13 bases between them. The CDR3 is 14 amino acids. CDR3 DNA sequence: TGTGCCAGCAAACTCTACAGATTCCAAGAGACCCAGTACTTC. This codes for CASKLYRFQETQYF.

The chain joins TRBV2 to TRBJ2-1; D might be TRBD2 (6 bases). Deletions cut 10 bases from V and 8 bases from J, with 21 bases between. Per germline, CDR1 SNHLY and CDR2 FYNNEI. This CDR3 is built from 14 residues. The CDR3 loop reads CATSGTGRRDEQFF. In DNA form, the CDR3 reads TGTGCCACCTCCGGGACTGGGCGTCGGGATGAGCAGTTCTTC.

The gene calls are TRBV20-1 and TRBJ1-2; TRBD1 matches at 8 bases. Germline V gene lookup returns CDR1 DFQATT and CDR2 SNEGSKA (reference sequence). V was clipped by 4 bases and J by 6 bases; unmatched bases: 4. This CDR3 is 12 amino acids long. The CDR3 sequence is CSATGGADGYTF. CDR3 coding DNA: TGCAGTGCTACAGGGGGCGCCGATGGCTACACCTTC.

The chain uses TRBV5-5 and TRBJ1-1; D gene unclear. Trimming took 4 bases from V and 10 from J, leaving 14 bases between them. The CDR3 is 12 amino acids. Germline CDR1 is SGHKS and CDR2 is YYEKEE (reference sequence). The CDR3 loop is CASSTGGWGAFF. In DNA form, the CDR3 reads TGTGCCAGCAGCACCGGAGGGTGGGGAGCTTTCTTT.

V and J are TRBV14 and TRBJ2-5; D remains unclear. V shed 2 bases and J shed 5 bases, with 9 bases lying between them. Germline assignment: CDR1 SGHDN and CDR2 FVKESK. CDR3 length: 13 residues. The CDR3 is CASSQIPGETQYF. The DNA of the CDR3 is TGTGCCAGCAGCCAAATTCCGGGTGAGACCCAGTACTTC.

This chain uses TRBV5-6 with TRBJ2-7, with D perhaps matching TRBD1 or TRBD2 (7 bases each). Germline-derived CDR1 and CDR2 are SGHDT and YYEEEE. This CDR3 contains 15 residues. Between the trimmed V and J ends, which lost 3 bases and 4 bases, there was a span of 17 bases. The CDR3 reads CASSSGEGAGYEQYF. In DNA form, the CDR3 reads TGTGCCAGCAGCTCGGGGGAGGGGGCTGGGTACGAGCAGTACTTC. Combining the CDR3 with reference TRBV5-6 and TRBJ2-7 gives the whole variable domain DAGVTQSPTHLIKTRGQQVTLRCSPKSGHDTVSWYQQALGQGPQFIFQYYEEEERQRGNFPDRFSGHQFPNYSSELNVNALLLGDSALYLCASSSGEGAGYEQYFGPGTRLTVT.

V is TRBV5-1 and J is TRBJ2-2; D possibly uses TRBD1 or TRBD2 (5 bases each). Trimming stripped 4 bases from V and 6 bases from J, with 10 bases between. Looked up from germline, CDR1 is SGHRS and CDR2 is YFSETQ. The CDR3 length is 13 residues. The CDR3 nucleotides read TGCGCCAGCAGCGACGGGACGTCCGGGGAGCTGTTTTTT. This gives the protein CASSDGTSGELFF.

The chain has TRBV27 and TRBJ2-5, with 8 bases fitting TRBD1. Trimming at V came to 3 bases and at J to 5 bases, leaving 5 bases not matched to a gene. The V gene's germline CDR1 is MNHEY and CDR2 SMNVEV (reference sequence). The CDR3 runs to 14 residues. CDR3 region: CASSLQGAEETQYF. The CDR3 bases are TGTGCCAGCAGTTTGCAGGGGGCTGAGGAGACCCAGTACTTC.

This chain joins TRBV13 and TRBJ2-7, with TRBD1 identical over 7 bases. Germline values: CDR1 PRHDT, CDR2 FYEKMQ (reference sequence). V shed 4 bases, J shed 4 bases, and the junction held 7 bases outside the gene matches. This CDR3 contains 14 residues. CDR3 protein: CASSYGPQGYEQYF. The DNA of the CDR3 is TGTGCCAGCAGCTACGGACCACAGGGGTACGAGCAGTACTTC.

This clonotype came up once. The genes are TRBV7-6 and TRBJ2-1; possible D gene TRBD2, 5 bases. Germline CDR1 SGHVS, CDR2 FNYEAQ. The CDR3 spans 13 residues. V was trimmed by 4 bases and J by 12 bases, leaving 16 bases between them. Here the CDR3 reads CASSSAGSAGQFF. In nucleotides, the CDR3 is TGTGCCAGCAGCTCGGCGGGCAGCGCGGGGCAGTTCTTC.

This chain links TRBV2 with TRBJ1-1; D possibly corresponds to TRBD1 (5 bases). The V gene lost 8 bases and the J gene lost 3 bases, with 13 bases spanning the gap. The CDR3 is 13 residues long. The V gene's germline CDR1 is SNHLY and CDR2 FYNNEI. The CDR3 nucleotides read TGTGCCAGCCATTGGGGGGGAGACACTGAAGCTTTCTTT. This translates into CASHWGGDTEAFF.

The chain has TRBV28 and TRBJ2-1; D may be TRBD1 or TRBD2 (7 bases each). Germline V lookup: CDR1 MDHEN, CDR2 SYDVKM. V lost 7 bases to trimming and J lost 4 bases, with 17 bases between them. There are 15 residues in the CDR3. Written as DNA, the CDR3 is TGTGCCAGCACCCAGGGGGGGATTGGGTACAATGAGCAGTTCTTC. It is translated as CASTQGGIGYNEQFF.

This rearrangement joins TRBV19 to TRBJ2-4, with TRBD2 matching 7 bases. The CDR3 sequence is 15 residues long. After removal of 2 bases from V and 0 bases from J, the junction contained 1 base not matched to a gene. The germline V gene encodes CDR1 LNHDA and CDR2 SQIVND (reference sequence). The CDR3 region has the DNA TGTGCCAGTAGTATATTAGCGGGAGCCAAAAACATTCAGTACTTC. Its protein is CASSILAGAKNIQYF.

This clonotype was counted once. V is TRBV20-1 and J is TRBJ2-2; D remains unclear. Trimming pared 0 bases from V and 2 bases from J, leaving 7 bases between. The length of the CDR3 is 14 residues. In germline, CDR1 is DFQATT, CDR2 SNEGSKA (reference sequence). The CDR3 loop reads CSARDDSNTGELFF. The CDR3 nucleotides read TGCAGTGCTAGAGATGACTCTAACACCGGGGAGCTGTTTTTT.

As DNA, the CDR3 is TGTGCCAGCAGTTGGGATTCAAACATTCAGTACTTC. Protein product: CASSWDSNIQYF. The chain joins TRBV12-3 or TRBV12-4 to TRBJ2-4; D uncertain. The V end lost 4 bases, the J end lost 6 bases, and 7 bases lay between the germline ends. The CDR3 covers 12 residues.

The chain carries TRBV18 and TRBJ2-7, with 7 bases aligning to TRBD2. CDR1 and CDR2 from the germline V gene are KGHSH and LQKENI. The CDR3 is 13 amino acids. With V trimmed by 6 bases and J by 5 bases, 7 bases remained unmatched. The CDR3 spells CASSPGGLNEQYF. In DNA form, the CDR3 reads TGTGCCAGCTCCCCGGGGGGTCTAAACGAGCAGTACTTC.

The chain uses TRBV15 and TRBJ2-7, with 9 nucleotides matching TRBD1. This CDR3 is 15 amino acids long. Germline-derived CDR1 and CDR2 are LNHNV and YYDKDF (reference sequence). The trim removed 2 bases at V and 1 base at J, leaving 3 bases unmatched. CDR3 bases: TGTGCCACCAGCAGAACAGGGGGCGCTTCCTACGAGCAGTACTTC. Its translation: CATSRTGGASYEQYF.

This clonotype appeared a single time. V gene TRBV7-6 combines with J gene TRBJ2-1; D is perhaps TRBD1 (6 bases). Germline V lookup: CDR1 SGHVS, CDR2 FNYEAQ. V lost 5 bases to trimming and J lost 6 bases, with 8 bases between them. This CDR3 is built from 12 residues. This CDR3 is CASSRTANEQFF. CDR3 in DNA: TGTGCCAGCAGCCGGACAGCCAATGAGCAGTTCTTC.

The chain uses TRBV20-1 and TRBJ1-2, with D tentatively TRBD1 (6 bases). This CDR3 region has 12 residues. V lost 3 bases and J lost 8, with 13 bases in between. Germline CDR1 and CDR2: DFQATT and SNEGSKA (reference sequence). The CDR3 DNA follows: TGCAGTGCTAGGGGGGCGGGGAGCGGCTACACCTTC. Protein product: CSARGAGSGYTF.

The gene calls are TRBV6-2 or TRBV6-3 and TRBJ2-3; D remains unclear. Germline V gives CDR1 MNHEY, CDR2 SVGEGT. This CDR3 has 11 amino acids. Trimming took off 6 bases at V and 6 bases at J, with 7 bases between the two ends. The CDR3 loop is CASRSADTQYF. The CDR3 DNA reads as TGTGCCAGCAGAAGTGCTGATACGCAGTATTTT.

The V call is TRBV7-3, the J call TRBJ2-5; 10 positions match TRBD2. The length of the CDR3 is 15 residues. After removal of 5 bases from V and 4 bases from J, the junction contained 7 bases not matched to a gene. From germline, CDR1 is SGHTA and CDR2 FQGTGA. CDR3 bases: TGTGCCAGCAGCCCCCTAGCGGGAGTGAGAGAGACCCAGTACTTC. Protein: CASSPLAGVRETQYF. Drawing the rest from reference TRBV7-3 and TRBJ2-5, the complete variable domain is GAGVSQTPSNKVTEKGKYVELRCDPISGHTALYWYRQSLGQGPEFLIYFQGTGAADDSGLPNDRFFAVRPEGSVSTLKIQRTERGDSAVYLCASSPLAGVRETQYFGPGTRLLVL.

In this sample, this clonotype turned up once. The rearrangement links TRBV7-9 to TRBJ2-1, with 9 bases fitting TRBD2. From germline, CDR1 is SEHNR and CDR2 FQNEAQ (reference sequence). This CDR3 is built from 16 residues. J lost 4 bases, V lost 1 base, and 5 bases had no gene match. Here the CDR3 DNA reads TGTGCCAGCAGCTTAGAAACTAGCGGGCTATACAATGAGCAGTTCTTC. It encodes CASSLETSGLYNEQFF.

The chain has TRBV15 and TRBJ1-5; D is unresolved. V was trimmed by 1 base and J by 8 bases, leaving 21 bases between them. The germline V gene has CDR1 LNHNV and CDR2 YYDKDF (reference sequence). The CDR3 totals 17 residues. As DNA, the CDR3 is TGTGCCACCAGCAGAGGGTTCTTGAGTTCGCAAGAGGAGCCCCAGCATTTT. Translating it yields CATSRGFLSSQEEPQHF.

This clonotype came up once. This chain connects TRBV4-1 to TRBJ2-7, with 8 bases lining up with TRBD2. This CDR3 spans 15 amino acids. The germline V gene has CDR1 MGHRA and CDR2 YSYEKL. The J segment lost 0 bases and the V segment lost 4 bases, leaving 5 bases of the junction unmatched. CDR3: CASSRTAGVSYEQYF. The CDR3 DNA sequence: TGCGCCAGCAGCCGCACAGCGGGAGTCTCCTACGAGCAGTACTTC.